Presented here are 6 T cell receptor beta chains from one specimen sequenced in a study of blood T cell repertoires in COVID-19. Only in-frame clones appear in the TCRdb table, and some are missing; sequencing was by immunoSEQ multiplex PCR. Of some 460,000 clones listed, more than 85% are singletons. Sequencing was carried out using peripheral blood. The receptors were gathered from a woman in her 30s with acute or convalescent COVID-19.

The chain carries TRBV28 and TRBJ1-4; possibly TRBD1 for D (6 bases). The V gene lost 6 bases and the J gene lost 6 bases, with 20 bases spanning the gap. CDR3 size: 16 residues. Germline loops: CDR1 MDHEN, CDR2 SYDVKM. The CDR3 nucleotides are TGTGCCAGCAGGACTACCACAGGGAAGAAGGATGAAAAACTGTTTTTT. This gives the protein CASRTTTGKKDEKLFF.

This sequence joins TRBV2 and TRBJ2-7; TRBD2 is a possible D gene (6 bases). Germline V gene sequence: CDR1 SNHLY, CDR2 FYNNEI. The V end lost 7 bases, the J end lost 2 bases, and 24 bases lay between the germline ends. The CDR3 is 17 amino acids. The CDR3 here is CASMRGREPGIAYEQYF. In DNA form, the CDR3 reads TGTGCCAGCATGCGGGGTCGAGAACCGGGGATAGCCTACGAGCAGTACTTC.

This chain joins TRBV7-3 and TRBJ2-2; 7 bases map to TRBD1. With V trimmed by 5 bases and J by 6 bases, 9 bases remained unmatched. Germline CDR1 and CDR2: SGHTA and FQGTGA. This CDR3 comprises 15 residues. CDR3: CASSPVGGWAGELFF. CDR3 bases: TGTGCCAGCAGCCCAGTAGGGGGCTGGGCCGGGGAGCTGTTTTTT.

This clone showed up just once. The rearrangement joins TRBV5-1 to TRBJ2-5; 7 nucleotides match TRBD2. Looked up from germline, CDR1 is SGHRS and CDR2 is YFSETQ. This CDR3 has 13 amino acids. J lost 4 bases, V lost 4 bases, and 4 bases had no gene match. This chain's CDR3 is CASSPTSRETQYF. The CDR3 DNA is TGCGCCAGCAGCCCGACTAGCCGAGAGACCCAGTACTTC. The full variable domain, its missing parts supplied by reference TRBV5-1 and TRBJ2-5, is KAGVTQTPRYLIKTRGQQVTLSCSPISGHRSVSWYQQTPGQGLQFLFEYFSETQRNKGNFPGRFSGRQFSNSRSEMNVSTLELGDSALYLCASSPTSRETQYFGPGTRLLVL.

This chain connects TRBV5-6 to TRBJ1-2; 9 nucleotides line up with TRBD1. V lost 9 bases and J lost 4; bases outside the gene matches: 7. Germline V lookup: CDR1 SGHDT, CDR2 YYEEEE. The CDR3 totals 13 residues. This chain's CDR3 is CATSRTGAYGYTF. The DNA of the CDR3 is TGTGCCACCAGTCGGACAGGGGCCTATGGCTACACCTTC.

The CDR3: CASSFAPRGTGNQPQHF. DNA of the CDR3: TGTGCCAGCAGTTTCGCTCCAAGGGGTACCGGCAATCAGCCCCAGCATTTT. This chain links TRBV2 with TRBJ1-5, with D tentatively TRBD1 (5 bases). CDR1 and CDR2 (germline): SNHLY, FYNNEI. With 5 bases removed from V and 2 bases from J, the gap between germline ends came to 19 bases. This CDR3 is built from 17 residues.